Below, one T cell receptor (beta chain) is given with its context. This sample is drawn from a study of beta chain features in type 1 diabetes. All of the isolated RNA was reverse transcribed, so expressed TCRB transcripts were sequenced. The repertoire was sequenced with immunoSEQ multiplex PCR; TCRdb's copy has only in-frame clones and lacks some. The sample consists of approximately 200,000 clones, about 9.3% of them appearing once. This sequence originates from a woman under 30 in good health. Sequencing was carried out using naive CD4+ T cells from blood.

The CDR3 region has the DNA TGCGCCAGCAGTACCAACATTGCAACTAATGAAAAACTGTTTTTT. It specifies CASSTNIATNEKLFF. The chain carries TRBV10-2 and TRBJ1-4; D not resolved. The CDR3 runs 15 residues. V lost 5 bases to trimming and J lost 0 bases, with 10 bases between them. Germline V lookup: CDR1 WSHSY, CDR2 SAAADI.